This T cell receptor beta chain was profiled in a study of neurological immune-mediated disorders. Regarding time point: longitudinal time-point 2. The cDNA was generated through 5'RACE incorporating 10-nucleotide random UMIs. Via MiXCR, TCRdb re-called the 5' RACE reads, giving one row per CDR3 protein. Of about 80,000 distinct CDR3 sequences listed, nearly 6% are singletons. This clonotype was observed a handful of times. Sequencing was performed on PBMCs. This TCR derives from an older woman with multiple sclerosis.

This CDR3 reads CSAPGHSFYGYTF. The CDR3 region has the DNA TGCAGTGCCCCTGGCCATTCCTTCTATGGCTACACCTTC. This chain links TRBV20-1 with TRBJ1-2; D gene unclear. The CDR3 has 13 amino acids. In germline, CDR1 is DFQATT, CDR2 SNEGSKA (reference sequence). Trimming shortened V by 6 bases and J by 4 bases, and 15 bases separated the two germline ends.